The next 4 T cell receptor beta chains were all read from a single sample in a study of T cell changes during pregnancy in multiple sclerosis. The protocol was immunoSEQ multiplex PCR, while the TCRdb copy is restricted to in-frame clones and leaves out a portion. The repertoire holds 90,000 to 100,000 clones, with about 91% as singletons. Material: peripheral blood, obtained after pregnancy. The receptors stem from a female donor in good health, enrolled as a control in a pregnancy study.

The chain combines TRBV6-5 with TRBJ1-2; 9 bases fit TRBD1. With V trimmed by 4 bases and J by 7 bases, 7 bases remained unmatched. From germline, CDR1 is MNHEY and CDR2 SVGAGI. The CDR3 contains 14 residues. CDR3 sequence (DNA): TGTGCCAGCAGTTTACCGGGACAGGGAAGTGGCTACACCTTC. It translates to CASSLPGQGSGYTF.

V and J are TRBV6-5 and TRBJ2-7; D unclear. The CDR3 consists of 11 residues. The V and J ends lost 4 bases and 7 bases respectively, with 8 bases between them. Germline V lookup: CDR1 MNHEY, CDR2 SVGAGI. The CDR3 region has the DNA TGTGCCAGCAGTTCTTTCACTGAGCAGTACTTC. Translating gives CASSSFTEQYF.

The chain links TRBV7-2 to TRBJ1-2; D may be TRBD1 (6 bases). The CDR3 is 12 residues long. Deletions cut 4 bases from V and 13 bases from J, with 16 bases between. CDR1 is SGHTA, CDR2 FQGNSA, per germline. CDR3 residues: CASSWDRDIGTF. The CDR3 DNA reads as TGTGCCAGCAGCTGGGACCGGGACATCGGCACCTTC.

The chain uses TRBV5-8 and TRBJ2-1, with TRBD2 matching 7 bases. Germline values: CDR1 SGHTS, CDR2 YDEGEE. The CDR3 loop spans 15 amino acids. J gave up 1 base and V 1 base, and 2 bases lay outside the gene matches. Here the CDR3 reads CASSLLAGSYNEQFF. The CDR3 DNA reads TGTGCCAGCAGCTTGTTAGCGGGTTCCTACAATGAGCAGTTCTTC. Full variable domain (outside the CDR3, taken from reference TRBV5-8 and TRBJ2-1): EAGVTQSPTHLIKTRGQQATLRCSPISGHTSVYWYQQALGLGLQFLLWYDEGEERNRGNFPPRFSGRQFPNYSSELNVNALELEDSALYLCASSLLAGSYNEQFFGPGTRLTVL.